Following are 17 T cell receptor beta chains from one sample sequenced in a study of cytomegalovirus exposure and HLA in healthy donors. Here immunoSEQ multiplex PCR was the method, and the copy in TCRdb shows in-frame clones only, minus some. The sample yields roughly 200,000 clones, around 80% seen once. The sample was PBMCs. These receptors originate from a woman aged 25 to 39 in good health and CMV-seronegative.

The V gene is TRBV2, the J gene TRBJ1-5; TRBD1 matches at 7 bases. The CDR3 is made up of 18 amino acids. CDR1 is SNHLY, CDR2 FYNNEI, per germline. V shed 2 bases and J 3 bases; nucleotides not matched to a gene: 13. This chain's CDR3 is CASSERDRVNYDNQPQHF. The DNA for the CDR3 is TGTGCCAGCAGTGAACGCGACAGGGTCAACTATGACAATCAGCCCCAGCATTTT.

A few counts support this clone. The gene calls are TRBV6-5 and TRBJ2-7, with TRBD1 as a possible D gene (7 bases). The CDR3 is 15 residues long. The germline V gene encodes CDR1 MNHEY and CDR2 SVGAGI. V lost 6 bases to trimming and J lost 3 bases, with 18 bases between them. CDR3 bases: TGTGCCAGCAGCTATACAGGGGAGGCCCACTACGAGCAGTACTTC. Amino acids: CASSYTGEAHYEQYF.

The chain carries TRBV23-1 and TRBJ1-2; TRBD1 aligns across 10 bases. TRBV23-1 is an ORF; its function is uncertain. V shed 3 bases and J 6 bases; nucleotides not matched to a gene: 10. The CDR3 contains 16 residues. The DNA for the CDR3 is TGCGCCAGCAGTCACCTCCATCGACAGGGGGCAGATGGCTACACCTTC. Residues: CASSHLHRQGADGYTF.

This rearrangement joins TRBV6-5 to TRBJ2-1, with TRBD1 matching 10 bases. The CDR3 is 15 amino acids. Germline values: CDR1 MNHEY, CDR2 SVGAGI. V lost 5 bases to trimming and J lost 2 bases; unmatched junction nucleotides: 3. This CDR3 is CASSADRGAYNEQFF. The CDR3 DNA reads TGTGCCAGCAGTGCGGACAGGGGGGCCTACAATGAGCAGTTCTTC.

Regarding this clone: Compared with germline, one end of the junction differs, possibly owing to a read error. The chain is built from TRBV27 and TRBJ2-7; 7 bases align to TRBD2. The V gene's germline CDR1 is MNHEY and CDR2 SMNVEV (reference sequence). This CDR3 has 14 residues. The chain's CDR3 is CASAPATSSSEQYF. The DNA for the CDR3 is TGTGCCAGCGCCCCGGCGACTAGCTCCTCCGAGCAGTACTTC.

On this clone itself: The same CDR3 also results from other DNA sequences found in this sample. In DNA form, the CDR3 reads TGTGCCAGCAGCTTAGGGCAAGGCTATGGCTACACCTTC. Its protein is CASSLGQGYGYTF. The chain uses TRBV7-3 and TRBJ1-2; D remains ambiguous. The CDR3 runs 13 residues. The V gene lost 2 bases and the J gene lost 4 bases, with 8 bases spanning the gap. Per germline, CDR1 SGHTA and CDR2 FQGTGA.

The chain is built from TRBV9 and TRBJ1-4; D perhaps matches TRBD1 (6 bases). CDR1 is SGDLS and CDR2 is YYNGEE in the germline V gene. The CDR3 is 16 residues long. With 1 base removed from V and 5 bases from J, the gap between germline ends came to 15 bases. The CDR3 sequence is CASSVRGGAQNEKLFF. As DNA, the CDR3 is TGTGCCAGCAGCGTAAGAGGGGGAGCCCAAAATGAAAAACTGTTTTTT.

This clone was found a few times. V is TRBV4-1 and J is TRBJ2-4, with D perhaps matching TRBD1 (6 bases). V was cut by 4 bases and J by 3 bases, with 16 bases left in between. The V gene's germline CDR1 is MGHRA and CDR2 YSYEKL. The length of the CDR3 is 16 residues. The CDR3 here is CASSLLLKGVKNIQYF. As DNA, the CDR3 is TGCGCCAGCAGCCTTCTACTAAAGGGGGTCAAAAACATTCAGTACTTC.

This clone was seen only a few times. The rearrangement uses TRBV19 and TRBJ2-7; 7 positions agree with TRBD1. The germline V gene has CDR1 LNHDA and CDR2 SQIVND (reference sequence). This CDR3 is 15 amino acids long. The J segment lost 0 bases and the V segment lost 7 bases, leaving 9 bases of the junction unmatched. Here the CDR3 reads CASMGDSPNSYEQYF. CDR3 nucleotide sequence: TGTGCCAGTATGGGGGACAGTCCAAACTCCTACGAGCAGTACTTC.

This chain joins TRBV7-6 and TRBJ2-1; 7 positions match TRBD2. V was pared by 0 bases and J by 6 bases, with 5 bases of the junction left unmatched. The CDR3 is 15 amino acids. Germline loops: CDR1 SGHVS, CDR2 FNYEAQ. The CDR3 protein is CASSLAGTIANEQFF. The CDR3 DNA reads TGTGCCAGCAGCTTAGCTGGGACTATCGCCAATGAGCAGTTCTTC.

The rearrangement uses TRBV20-1 and TRBJ2-3, with D unclear. This CDR3 contains 10 residues. Between the trimmed V and J ends, which lost 6 bases and 4 bases, there was a span of 5 bases. Germline CDR1 reads DFQATT; CDR2 reads SNEGSKA (reference sequence). The CDR3 nucleotides are TGCAGTGCCGGAGCAGATACGCAGTATTTT. This sequence encodes CSAGADTQYF.

This chain connects TRBV11-2 to TRBJ2-5, with 11 bases aligning to TRBD2. V lost 2 bases and J lost 4; bases outside the gene matches: 6. This CDR3 contains 16 residues. Per the germline V gene, CDR1 is SGHAT and CDR2 is FQNNGV. The CDR3 sequence: CASSLRISGRVETQYF. DNA of the CDR3: TGTGCCAGCAGCTTAAGGATTAGCGGGAGGGTAGAGACCCAGTACTTC.

The chain couples TRBV30 to TRBJ2-3; D is perhaps TRBD2 (5 bases). V was cut by 3 bases and J by 4 bases, with 17 bases left in between. The CDR3 loop spans 15 amino acids. Germline assignment: CDR1 GTSNPN and CDR2 SVGIG (reference sequence). The CDR3 reads CAWRVLAGRADTQYF. CDR3 bases: TGTGCCTGGAGGGTCCTAGCTGGGCGCGCAGATACGCAGTATTTT.

The V gene is TRBV4-1, the J gene TRBJ2-7; possible D gene TRBD2, 7 bases. Looked up from germline, CDR1 is MGHRA and CDR2 is YSYEKL. Trimming shortened V by 0 bases and J by 2 bases, and 14 bases separated the two germline ends. This CDR3 comprises 16 residues. CDR3 in amino acids: CASSQDGGAPPYEQYF. The CDR3 region has the DNA TGCGCCAGCAGCCAAGATGGGGGGGCGCCGCCCTACGAGCAGTACTTC.

In its sample, this clone was seen once. This chain joins TRBV18 and TRBJ2-5; a possible D gene is TRBD1 (6 bases). The CDR3 sequence is 13 residues long. V gave up 3 bases and J gave up 4 bases, with 9 bases separating them. The germline CDR1 and CDR2 sequences are KGHSH and LQKENI. The CDR3 here is CASSPWTAETQYF. Here the CDR3 DNA reads TGTGCCAGCTCACCCTGGACAGCAGAGACCCAGTACTTC.

This clone was detected once. J is TRBJ2-7 and V is TRBV6-6; D is possibly TRBD1 (5 bases). Deletions cut 2 bases from V and 3 bases from J, with 11 bases between. The CDR3 spans 14 residues. CDR1 is MNHNY and CDR2 is SVGAGI in the germline V gene (reference sequence). The DNA for the CDR3 is TGTGCCAGCAGTTACCGAGACAGAGTCTACGAGCAGTACTTC. Translation gives CASSYRDRVYEQYF.

The rearrangement uses TRBV19 and TRBJ2-7; TRBD1 agrees at 9 bases. Germline V lookup: CDR1 LNHDA, CDR2 SQIVND (reference sequence). V was pared by 5 bases and J by 2 bases, with 4 bases of the junction left unmatched. This CDR3 has 14 residues. CDR3 coding DNA: TGTGCCAGTAGTGTGACAGGGGGGCCCTACGAGCAGTACTTC. As protein: CASSVTGGPYEQYF.